Below are 15 T cell receptor beta chains sequenced from a single sample in a study of cytomegalovirus exposure and HLA in healthy donors (dated by TCRdb to the late 2010s). The library was made by the immunoSEQ multiplex PCR assay. The multiplex PCR relied on a mix of 60 forward primers for TCR Vbeta segments and 13 reverse primers for TCR Jbeta segments. The clones in this table, taken by TCRdb from immuneACCESS, are in-frame only. Not every clone is retained; where verified, under half of the shortfall comes from an unresolved V gene, and the cause of the rest is unknown. The sample records approximately 190,000 clones, around 84% of which are singletons. Clones ranked in the top ten supply 3.4% of the sample. Specimen: PBMCs. The receptors stem from a man between 40 and 49 years old in good health and CMV-seropositive.

With respect to this clone: This specimen includes other DNA sequences encoding the same CDR3. The rearrangement links TRBV10-3 to TRBJ2-7; TRBD1 matches 7 bases. The trim removed 6 bases at V and 6 bases at J, leaving 5 bases unmatched. The CDR3 is made up of 12 amino acids. CDR1 is ENHRY and CDR2 is SYGVKD in the germline V gene. The CDR3: CAIRETGSEQYF. The CDR3 DNA is TGTGCCATCAGAGAGACAGGGTCCGAGCAGTACTTC.

This rearrangement joins TRBV28 to TRBJ2-7; 7 nucleotides match TRBD1. CDR1 MDHEN and CDR2 SYDVKM come from the germline V gene. This CDR3 comprises 18 residues. Trimming removed 5 bases from V and 1 base from J; junction bases left unmatched: 17. The chain's CDR3 is CASSLPPRQGKQSYEQYF. The CDR3 DNA follows: TGTGCCAGCAGTCTACCCCCCCGACAGGGTAAACAATCCTACGAGCAGTACTTC.

The genes are TRBV7-8 and TRBJ1-2, with D unresolved. Trimming stripped 2 bases from V and 3 bases from J, with 13 bases between. This CDR3 has 15 amino acids. Germline CDR1 reads SGHVS; CDR2 reads FQNEAQ. The CDR3, as DNA: TGTGCCAGCAGCTTATCCCCAGGTCCCGACTATGGCTACACCTTC. Its translation: CASSLSPGPDYGYTF.

The chain is built from TRBV6-1 and TRBJ2-1; D might be TRBD1 (6 bases). The CDR3 totals 15 residues. V shed 5 bases and J shed 7 bases, with 18 bases lying between them. The germline CDR1 and CDR2 sequences are MNHNS and SASEGT. CDR3 bases: TGTGCCAGCAGTTTTCGAACAGGGTTGGGGAATGAGCAGTTCTTC. Amino acid sequence: CASSFRTGLGNEQFF.

This clone came up once. A read error may produce the germline difference seen at one junction end. The rearrangement uses TRBV4-1 and TRBJ1-5; D gene unclear. There are 16 residues in the CDR3. Looked up from germline, CDR1 is MGHRA and CDR2 is YSYEKL. Here the CDR3 reads CASSQDLSSGNQPQHF. The CDR3 DNA follows: TGTGCCAGCAGCCAAGATCTGAGTTCGGGCAATCAGCCCCAGCATTTT.

The rearrangement joins TRBV6-1 to TRBJ1-2, with 11 bases aligning to TRBD1. The V gene end was trimmed by 4 bases and the J gene end by 7 bases; junction bases not matched to a gene: 5. CDR1 and CDR2 (germline): MNHNS, SASEGT. CDR3 length equals 14 residues. The CDR3 sequence: CASSGDRGYAGYTF. DNA of the CDR3: TGTGCCAGCAGTGGGGACAGGGGGTATGCTGGCTACACCTTC.

This chain joins TRBV28 and TRBJ2-7; 7 positions agree with TRBD2. Trimming removed 3 bases from V and 6 bases from J; junction bases left unmatched: 8. The length of the CDR3 is 14 residues. Germline loops: CDR1 MDHEN, CDR2 SYDVKM. DNA of the CDR3: TGTGCCAGCAGTTTGGGTGGGGGAGGGTTCGAGCAGTACTTC. It specifies CASSLGGGGFEQYF.

The chain joins TRBV7-3 to TRBJ2-7, with D perhaps TRBD1 (6 bases). Germline V gene data show CDR1 as SGHTA and CDR2 as FQGTGA. With 3 bases removed from V and 1 base from J, the gap between germline ends came to 13 bases. The CDR3 consists of 15 residues. The CDR3 loop is CASSLMPGESYEQYF. The CDR3 nucleotides are TGTGCCAGCAGCTTGATGCCAGGGGAATCCTACGAGCAGTACTTC.

The rearrangement uses TRBV6-5 and TRBJ1-6, with D possibly matching TRBD1 (5 bases). V was shortened by 5 bases and J by 7 bases, with 12 bases between the two germline ends. The CDR3 totals 14 residues. From germline, CDR1 is MNHEY and CDR2 SVGAGI. The CDR3 region is CASSLQEFNSPLHF. In DNA, the CDR3 is TGTGCCAGCAGTCTACAGGAGTTCAATTCACCCCTCCACTTT.

The rearrangement uses TRBV7-6 and TRBJ2-2, with 7 bases aligning to TRBD1. Per the germline V gene, CDR1 is SGHVS and CDR2 is FNYEAQ. This CDR3 has 15 amino acids. V shed 6 bases, J shed 3 bases, and the junction held 7 bases outside the gene matches. The CDR3 loop is CASRPTGSDTGELFF. The DNA for the CDR3 is TGTGCCAGCAGACCGACAGGGTCTGACACCGGGGAGCTGTTTTTT.

This sequence joins TRBV10-3 and TRBJ1-4; the D gene is possibly TRBD1 (6 bases). CDR3 length: 14 amino acids. Germline V gene sequence: CDR1 ENHRY, CDR2 SYGVKD. V was clipped by 0 bases and J by 8 bases, with 10 bases between them. The CDR3 DNA reads TGTGCCATCAGTGAGTCAAGGGGGTTCGAAAAACTGTTTTTT. The encoded protein is CAISESRGFEKLFF.

This clone appeared once. V and J are TRBV11-2 and TRBJ1-3; D may be TRBD1 (6 bases). The CDR3 consists of 13 residues. Germline values: CDR1 SGHAT, CDR2 FQNNGV. V was shortened by 3 bases and J by 16 bases, with 19 bases between the two germline ends. CDR3 sequence reads: CASSFISQQGLYF. CDR3 DNA sequence: TGTGCCAGCAGCTTTATTTCCCAACAGGGCCTGTATTTT.

This chain links TRBV18 with TRBJ2-1, with TRBD2 as a possible D gene (6 bases). This CDR3 is built from 15 residues. V shed 5 bases and J shed 0 bases, with 11 bases lying between them. From germline, CDR1 is KGHSH and CDR2 LQKENI. For the CDR3, the DNA is TGTGCCAGCTCAGGGGCGGGGAGCTCCTACAATGAGCAGTTCTTC. This translates into CASSGAGSSYNEQFF.

This clone was recorded only once. V is TRBV29-1 and J is TRBJ2-1, with D perhaps TRBD2 (6 bases). The germline CDR1 and CDR2 sequences are SQVTM and ANQGSEA. V was trimmed by 1 base and J by 0 bases, leaving 16 bases between them. The CDR3 has 17 residues. CDR3 DNA: TGCAGCGTTGAAGGACTTAGGCGGGAAAGCTCCTACAATGAGCAGTTCTTC. Its translation is CSVEGLRRESSYNEQFF.

The V call is TRBV7-9, the J call TRBJ2-7; 10 bases fit TRBD2. Trimming at V came to 2 bases and at J to 3 bases, leaving 10 bases not matched to a gene. The germline V gene has CDR1 SEHNR and CDR2 FQNEAQ (reference sequence). This CDR3 is built from 17 residues. CDR3 bases: TGTGCCAGCAGCTTACCTCTGGGACTAGCGACAGGCTACGAGCAGTACTTC. Translating gives CASSLPLGLATGYEQYF. The variable domain in full, with the rest retrieved from reference TRBV7-9 and TRBJ2-7, is DTGVSQNPRHKITKRGQNVTFRCDPISEHNRLYWYRQTLGQGPEFLTYFQNEAQLEKSRLLSDRFSAERPKGSFSTLEIQRTEQGDSAMYLCASSLPLGLATGYEQYFGPGTRLTVT.